These T cell receptor beta chains were read from a single sample in a study of CD8 T cells in ankylosing spondylitis. Via MiXCR, TCRdb re-called the 5' RACE reads, giving one row per CDR3 protein. The repertoire holds 750,000 to 850,000 distinct CDR3 sequences, with about 11% as singletons. Sequenced material: blood, either unsorted or a sorted T cell fraction (not recorded which). The receptor source for this set is a male donor with ankylosing spondylitis. The CDR3 runs from the conserved cysteine through the conserved F or W. The D gene is left open where the match is weak. Not every row has a clone size; where given, it reads once, few, many or a size class.

d_call | j_call | v_call | clone_size | cdr3_nt | cdr3_aa
NA | TRBJ2-2 | TRBV7-9 | few | TGTGCCAGCAGCGCCCAAATGCTGGGGCAGGGCACCGGGGAGCTGTTTTTT | CASSAQMLGQGTGELFF
TRBD2 | TRBJ2-4 | TRBV18 | few | TGTGCCAGCTCACCACCTAGCGGGAGGACCAAAAACATTCAGTACTTC | CASSPPSGRTKNIQYF
TRBD2 | TRBJ2-3 | TRBV7-2 | few | TGTGCCAGCAGCTCCCGACTAGCGGGAGGAGGCGATACGCAGTATTTT | CASSSRLAGGGDTQYF
TRBD2 | TRBJ2-2 | TRBV5-1 | NA | TGCGCCAGCAGCCCCCCGGGACTAGCGGGATTCGGGGAGCTGTTTTTT | CASSPPGLAGFGELFF
NA | TRBJ2-1 | TRBV5-1 | NA | TGCGCCAGCAGCTTGGGTCCGCAGGGGAACAATGAGCAGTTCTTC | CASSLGPQGNNEQFF
NA | TRBJ2-4 | TRBV5-1 | few | TGCGCCAGCAGCTTCTCCCCAACGGAGCCCAGCCGGTACTTC | CASSFSPTEPSRYF
NA | TRBJ1-1 | TRBV7-9 | NA | TGTGCCAGCAGGGCAGGGGCCTCGAACACTGAAGCTTTCTTT | CASRAGASNTEAFF
NA | TRBJ1-6 | TRBV7-2 | NA | TGTGCCAGCAGCGCCAGAGGGCAGAATTCACCCCTCCACTTT | CASSARGQNSPLHF
TRBD2 | TRBJ2-7 | TRBV18 | few | TGTGCCAGCCAACCCCCGGGGGGGACGTACGAGCAGTACTTC | CASQPPGGTYEQYF
NA | TRBJ2-3 | TRBV12-3/TRBV12-4 | few | TGTGCCAGCATCTCCTCGGGGGGACAGGCAGATACGCAGTATTTT | CASISSGGQADTQYF
NA | TRBJ2-7 | TRBV20-1 | NA | TGCAGTTACGGACGCCCGGCATCCTACGAGCAGTACTTC | CSYGRPASYEQYF
NA | TRBJ2-7 | TRBV5-1 | NA | TGCGCCTCTACCCGGGACGGGTTTTACGAGCAGTACTTC | CASTRDGFYEQYF
NA | TRBJ1-2 | TRBV12-3/TRBV12-4 | NA | TGTGCCAGCAGTTTCAGGGCACCCTATGGCTACACCTTC | CASSFRAPYGYTF
NA | TRBJ1-6 | TRBV12-3/TRBV12-4 | NA | TGTGCCAGCAGCAACGTGGTCGGGACCCCCAATTCACCCCTCCACTTT | CASSNVVGTPNSPLHF
NA | TRBJ2-7 | TRBV29-1 | NA | TGCAGCGTTGAAGAACCAAGGGGCGAGCAGTACTTC | CSVEEPRGEQYF
NA | TRBJ1-1 | TRBV19 | NA | TGTGCCAGTAGTATAGGACGGGAGAACACTGAAGCTTTCTTT | CASSIGRENTEAFF
TRBD1 | TRBJ2-1 | TRBV20-1 | NA | TGCAGTGTCAGAAGGGACAGTGGGGACAATGAGCAGTTCTTC | CSVRRDSGDNEQFF
TRBD2 | TRBJ2-5 | TRBV6-2/TRBV6-3 | few | TGTGCCAGCAGTCGTCCCACGGGAGGCGGGAGGGAGACCCAGTACTTC | CASSRPTGGGRETQYF
NA | TRBJ2-7 | TRBV20-1 | few | TGCAGTGCTAGCCGGGGGAGCGAGCAGTACTTC | CSASRGSEQYF
NA | TRBJ2-1 | TRBV18 | few | TGTGCCAGCTCACCAACCGGGACACCTTACAATGAGCAGTTCTTC | CASSPTGTPYNEQFF
NA | TRBJ2-1 | TRBV29-1 | many | TGCAGCGCCGCCGGGGTACACAATGAGCAGTTCTTC | CSAAGVHNEQFF
NA | TRBJ1-5 | TRBV20-1 | many | TGCAGTGCTAGTCTGGGAGTTAGCAATCAGCCCCAGCATTTT | CSASLGVSNQPQHF
TRBD1 | TRBJ1-6 | TRBV5-1 | NA | TGCGCCAGCAGCCCTCGTACCCGGACAGGGGCTAATTCACCCCTCCACTTT | CASSPRTRTGANSPLHF
NA | TRBJ1-3 | TRBV7-9 | few | TGTGCCAGCAGCTTCCGGAGGGACACCATATATTTT | CASSFRRDTIYF
NA | TRBJ2-1 | TRBV20-1 | NA | TGCAGTACTTCCTCTCGGCGGAGCTCCTACAATGAGCAGTTCTTC | CSTSSRRSSYNEQFF
TRBD2 | TRBJ2-3 | TRBV29-1 | few | TGCAGCGTACGCGGGAGTTATACGCAGTATTTT | CSVRGSYTQYF
TRBD1 | TRBJ2-1 | TRBV7-8 | many | TGTGCCAGCAGCTCACGGACAGGGGGGTACAATGAGCAGTTCTTC | CASSSRTGGYNEQFF
NA | TRBJ2-5 | TRBV6-2/TRBV6-3 | few | TGTGCCAGCATTGCCTGGGGCGGAGCTCAAGAGACCCAGTACTTC | CASIAWGGAQETQYF
NA | TRBJ1-1 | TRBV5-1 | NA | TGCGCCAGCAGCTCGGGGTCCACAGGGTTGAACACTGAAGCTTTCTTT | CASSSGSTGLNTEAFF
NA | TRBJ2-3 | TRBV7-2 | many | TGTGCCAGCAGCTTTTGGCGGGTACCGAGCACAGATACGCAGTATTTT | CASSFWRVPSTDTQYF
NA | TRBJ1-2 | TRBV7-2 | few | TGTGCCAGCACCTCCTCTTTGGGGGATAACTATGGCTACACCTTC | CASTSSLGDNYGYTF
NA | TRBJ1-4 | TRBV5-1 | NA | TGCGCCAGCAGCTTGGGAGGGGCGAGAACTAATGAAAAACTGTTTTTT | CASSLGGARTNEKLFF
TRBD2 | TRBJ2-3 | TRBV20-1 | few | TGCAGCAGACCGCGGGAGGGATTTAAAGATACGCAGTATTTT | CSRPREGFKDTQYF
NA | TRBJ2-1 | TRBV5-1 | few | TGCGCCAGCAGCCTGGGACGGACGCCAGTGGATGAGCAGTTCTTC | CASSLGRTPVDEQFF